The clone carrying this T cell receptor (beta chain) has a handful of counts. The antigen remains unidentified. These data come from a study of cytomegalovirus exposure and HLA in healthy donors. Overall study: Approximately 83 million unique TCRs from HLA-typed donors were held in an early data release.

Healthy bone marrow donors supplied every sample. Germline V gene data show CDR1 as SGHRS and CDR2 as YFSETQ. The CDR3 runs to 14 residues. Trimming at V came to 4 bases and at J to 5 bases, leaving 8 bases not matched to a gene. Study results and limitations: Listed as cytomegalovirus-associated were over 150 TCR beta chains. Researchers reported that a few CMV-associated chains were confirmed in vitro as CMV antigen-specific.

This PCR relied on a set of 60 Vbeta primers and 13 Jbeta primers. Data came from immunoSEQ multiplex PCR; TCRdb stores just in-frame clones and leaves some out. Of fewer than 200,000 clones in the sample, roughly a tenth were seen once. Source material: PBMCs. The sequence was obtained from a woman younger than 45 in good health and CMV-seropositive. The V call is TRBV5-1, the J call TRBJ1-1, with 7 nucleotides matching TRBD1. The CDR3 bases are TGCGCCAGCAGCGATTACAGGGGCGGGACTGAAGCTTTCTTT. This translates into CASSDYRGGTEAFF.